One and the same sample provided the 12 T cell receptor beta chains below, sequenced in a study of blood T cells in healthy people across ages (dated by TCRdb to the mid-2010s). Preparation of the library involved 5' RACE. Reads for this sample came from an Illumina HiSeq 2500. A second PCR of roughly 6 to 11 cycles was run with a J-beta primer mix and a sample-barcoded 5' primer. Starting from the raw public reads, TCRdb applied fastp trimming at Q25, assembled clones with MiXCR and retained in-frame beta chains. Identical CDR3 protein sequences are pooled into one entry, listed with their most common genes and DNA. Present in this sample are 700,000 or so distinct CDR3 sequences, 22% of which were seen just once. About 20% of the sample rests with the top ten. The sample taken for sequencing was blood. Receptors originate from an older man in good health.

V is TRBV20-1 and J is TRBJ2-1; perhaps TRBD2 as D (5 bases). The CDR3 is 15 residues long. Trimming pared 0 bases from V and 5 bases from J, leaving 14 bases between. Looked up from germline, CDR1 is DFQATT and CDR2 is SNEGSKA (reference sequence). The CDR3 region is CSARDSGSGNNEQFF. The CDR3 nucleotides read TGCAGTGCTAGAGATTCGGGGTCTGGGAACAATGAGCAGTTCTTC.

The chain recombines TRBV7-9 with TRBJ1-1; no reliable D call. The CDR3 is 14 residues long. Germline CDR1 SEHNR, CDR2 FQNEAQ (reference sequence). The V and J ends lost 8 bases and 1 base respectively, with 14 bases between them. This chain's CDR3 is CASFPAKANTEAFF. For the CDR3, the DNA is TGTGCCAGCTTCCCGGCGAAGGCGAACACTGAAGCTTTCTTT.

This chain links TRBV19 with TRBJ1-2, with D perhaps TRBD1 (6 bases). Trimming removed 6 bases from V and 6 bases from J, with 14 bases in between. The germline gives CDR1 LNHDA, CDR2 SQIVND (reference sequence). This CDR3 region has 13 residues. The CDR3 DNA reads TGTGCCAGTAGGCCGGGACACTCCCATGGCTACACCTTC. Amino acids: CASRPGHSHGYTF. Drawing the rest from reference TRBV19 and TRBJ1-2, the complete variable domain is DGGITQSPKYLFRKEGQNVTLSCEQNLNHDAMYWYRQDPGQGLRLIYYSQIVNDFQKGDIAEGYSVSREKKESFPLTVTSAQKNPTAFYLCASRPGHSHGYTFGSGTRLTVV.

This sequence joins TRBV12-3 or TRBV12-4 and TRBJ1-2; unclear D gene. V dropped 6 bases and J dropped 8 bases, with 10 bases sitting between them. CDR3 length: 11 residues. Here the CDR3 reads CASRRESGYTF. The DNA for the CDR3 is TGTGCCAGCAGACGAGAGAGCGGCTACACCTTC.

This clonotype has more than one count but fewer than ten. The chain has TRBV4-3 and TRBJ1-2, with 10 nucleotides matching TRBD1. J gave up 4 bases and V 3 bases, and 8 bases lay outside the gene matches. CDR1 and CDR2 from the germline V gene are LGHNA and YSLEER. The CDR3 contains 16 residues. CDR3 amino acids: CASSQEDRGQVYGYTF. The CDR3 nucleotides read TGCGCCAGCAGCCAGGAAGACAGGGGGCAAGTCTATGGCTACACCTTC.

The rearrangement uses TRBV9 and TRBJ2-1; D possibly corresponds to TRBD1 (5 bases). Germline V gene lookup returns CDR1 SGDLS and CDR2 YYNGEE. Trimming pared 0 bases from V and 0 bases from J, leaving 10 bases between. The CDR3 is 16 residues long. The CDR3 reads CASSVAGSSSYNEQFF. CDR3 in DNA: TGTGCCAGCAGCGTAGCAGGGTCGAGCTCCTACAATGAGCAGTTCTTC.

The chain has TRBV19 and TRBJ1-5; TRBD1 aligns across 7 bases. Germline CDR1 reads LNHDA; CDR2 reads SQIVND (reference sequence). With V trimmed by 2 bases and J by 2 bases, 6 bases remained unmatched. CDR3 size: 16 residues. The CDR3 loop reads CASSIIPGQRNQPQHF. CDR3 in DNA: TGTGCCAGTAGTATAATACCGGGACAGCGCAATCAGCCCCAGCATTTT.

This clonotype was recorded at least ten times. CDR3: CASSLAGNLYNEQFF. The CDR3 coding sequence is TGTGCCAGCAGTTTGGCAGGGAACCTCTACAATGAGCAGTTCTTC. The chain couples TRBV28 to TRBJ2-1; D perhaps matches TRBD1 (5 bases). Germline V lookup: CDR1 MDHEN, CDR2 SYDVKM. V shed 3 bases and J shed 3 bases, with 12 bases lying between them. The CDR3 length is 15 residues.

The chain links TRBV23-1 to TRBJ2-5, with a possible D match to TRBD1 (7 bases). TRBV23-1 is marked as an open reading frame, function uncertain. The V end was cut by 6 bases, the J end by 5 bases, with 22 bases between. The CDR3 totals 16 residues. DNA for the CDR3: TGCGCCAGCAGGCCCTCTCTCAGGGGGAGGTCGGAGACCCAGTACTTC. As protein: CASRPSLRGRSETQYF.

CDR3 DNA sequence: TGCAGTGCTAGAGACCGGGACAGAGAGAATTCACCCCTCCACTTT. It translates to CSARDRDRENSPLHF. This chain connects TRBV20-1 to TRBJ1-6; 7 nucleotides agree with TRBD1. CDR3 length: 15 amino acids. V lost 0 bases to trimming and J lost 7 bases; unmatched junction nucleotides: 6. The germline V gene has CDR1 DFQATT and CDR2 SNEGSKA (reference sequence).

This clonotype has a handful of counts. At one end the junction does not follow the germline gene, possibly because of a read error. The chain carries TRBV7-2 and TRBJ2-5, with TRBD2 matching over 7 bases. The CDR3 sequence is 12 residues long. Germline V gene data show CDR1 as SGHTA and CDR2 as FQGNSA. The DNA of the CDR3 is TGTGCCAGCAGCCCCGGGGCGGGAGAGCGGTTCTTC. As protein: CASSPGAGERFF.

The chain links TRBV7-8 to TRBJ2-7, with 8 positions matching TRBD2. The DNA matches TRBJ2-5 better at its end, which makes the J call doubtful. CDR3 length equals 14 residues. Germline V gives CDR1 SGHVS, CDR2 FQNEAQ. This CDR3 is CASSKLSGEETQYF. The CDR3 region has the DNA TGTGCCAGCAGCAAACTTAGCGGGGAAGAGACCCAGTACTTC.